These 32 T cell receptor beta chains came from one sample sequenced in a study of blood T cell repertoires in COVID-19. Here immunoSEQ multiplex PCR was the method, and the copy in TCRdb shows in-frame clones only, minus some. This sample has 200,000 to 250,000 clones, with more than 75% found just once. Sequenced input: peripheral blood. These receptors all stem from a man aged 45-60 years with COVID-19, enrolled during active disease.

The chain carries TRBV5-4 and TRBJ2-5, with D unclear. Trimming took 4 bases from V and 1 from J, leaving 8 bases between them. The CDR3 loop spans 13 amino acids. Germline lookup yields CDR1 SGHNT and CDR2 YYREEE (reference sequence). The DNA of the CDR3 is TGTGCCAGCAGCCACCCCAGCCAAGAGACCCAGTACTTC. Translation gives CASSHPSQETQYF.

The chain combines TRBV4-1 with TRBJ2-3; 10 bases agree with TRBD2. V lost 4 bases, J lost 7 bases, and 11 bases stayed unmatched. The CDR3 spans 16 residues. Germline V gene sequence: CDR1 MGHRA, CDR2 YSYEKL. DNA for the CDR3: TGCGCCAGCAGCCTCAAGGGAGGACTAGCGGCAAATACGCAGTATTTT. Translated, it gives CASSLKGGLAANTQYF.

V usage is TRBV10-2 and J usage is TRBJ2-3, with 12 bases aligning to TRBD2. This CDR3 spans 15 amino acids. Germline CDR1 WSHSY, CDR2 SAAADI. J gave up 2 bases and V 5 bases, and 2 bases lay outside the gene matches. The CDR3 region is CASSRLAGDTDTQYF. As DNA, the CDR3 is TGCGCCAGCAGTCGACTAGCGGGAGACACAGATACGCAGTATTTT.

The chain carries TRBV19 and TRBJ1-3, with D perhaps matching TRBD1 (5 bases). Germline CDR1 reads LNHDA; CDR2 reads SQIVND (reference sequence). The CDR3 totals 15 residues. The V end was cut by 3 bases, the J end by 0 bases, with 9 bases between. CDR3 loop: CASSIQTVSGNTIYF. CDR3 coding DNA: TGTGCCAGTAGTATCCAGACAGTCTCTGGAAACACCATATATTTT.

The chain joins TRBV25-1 to TRBJ2-5, with 14 bases fitting TRBD2. CDR1 MGHDK and CDR2 SYGVNS come from the germline V gene. This CDR3 contains 16 residues. The ends lost 5 bases at V and 5 bases at J; junction bases unmatched: 7. CDR3 in DNA: TGTGCCAGCAGTCCTGGACTAGCGGGAGGCTTCGAGACCCAGTACTTC. Protein product: CASSPGLAGGFETQYF.

The chain recombines TRBV21-1 with TRBJ2-5; the table gives TRBD2 as D, unverified against the DNA. TRBV21-1 represents a pseudogene. The CDR3 loop spans 18 amino acids. Here the CDR3 reads CASSKTSVSGLEQETQYF. The CDR3 DNA sequence: TGTGCCAGCAGCAAAACCTCGGTCTCTGGACTAGAGCAAGAGACCCAGTACTTC.

This rearrangement joins TRBV18 to TRBJ2-1, with D tentatively TRBD1 (6 bases). The CDR3 totals 15 residues. Germline lookup yields CDR1 KGHSH and CDR2 LQKENI. The V and J ends lost 9 bases and 4 bases respectively, with 19 bases between them. The CDR3 loop reads CASLPPGQQYNEQFF. CDR3 DNA: TGTGCCAGTCTCCCCCCGGGACAACAATACAATGAGCAGTTCTTC.

The chain joins TRBV6-1 to TRBJ2-1; possible D gene TRBD1, 5 bases. V was cut by 2 bases and J by 6 bases, with 11 bases left in between. CDR1 and CDR2 (germline): MNHNS, SASEGT. This CDR3 has 14 residues. CDR3 region: CASSERQLANEQFF. As DNA, the CDR3 is TGTGCCAGCAGTGAAAGACAGCTTGCCAATGAGCAGTTCTTC.

DNA of the CDR3: TGCGCCAGCAGCTCTCAGGGGGTCGGGGTAGGAGAGACCCAGTACTTC. The encoded protein is CASSSQGVGVGETQYF. J is TRBJ2-5 and V is TRBV5-1, with TRBD1 matching over 7 bases. There are 16 residues in the CDR3. Germline assignment: CDR1 SGHRS and CDR2 YFSETQ. V was clipped by 3 bases and J by 4 bases; unmatched bases: 12.

The V and J genes are TRBV5-8 and TRBJ2-7; 7 positions match TRBD2. After removal of 2 bases from V and 3 bases from J, the junction contained 11 bases not matched to a gene. This CDR3 region has 16 residues. CDR1 and CDR2 from the germline V gene are SGHTS and YDEGEE. The CDR3, as DNA: TGTGCCAGCAGCTTACACAGAAGCGGGATAGGCTACGAGCAGTACTTC. It codes for CASSLHRSGIGYEQYF.

This rearrangement joins TRBV29-1 to TRBJ1-5; 7 bases align to TRBD1. V lost 7 bases and J lost 4; bases outside the gene matches: 4. The length of the CDR3 is 12 residues. Germline CDR1 SQVTM, CDR2 ANQGSEA. The CDR3 sequence is CSAGTENQPQHF. In DNA form, the CDR3 reads TGCAGCGCTGGGACAGAGAATCAGCCCCAGCATTTT.

The genes are TRBV6-2 or TRBV6-3 and TRBJ2-7; D might be TRBD2 (6 bases). Trimming took 4 bases from V and 5 from J, leaving 21 bases between them. The CDR3 extends over 16 amino acids. Germline CDR1 is MNHEY and CDR2 is SVGEGT. DNA of the CDR3: TGTGCCAGCAGTTTCAACACGAAGGGACTTTCCCACGAGCAGTACTTC. Protein product: CASSFNTKGLSHEQYF.

This chain connects TRBV10-1 to TRBJ2-1; 7 bases map to TRBD1. The CDR3 has 14 amino acids. Germline V CDR1 and CDR2: WNHNN, SYGVQD (reference sequence). V was clipped by 3 bases and J by 4 bases; unmatched bases: 3. The CDR3, as DNA: TGCGCCAGCAGTGATACGGGACAGTACAATGAGCAGTTCTTC. As protein: CASSDTGQYNEQFF.

V usage is TRBV28 and J usage is TRBJ1-3; D remains unclear. V was cut by 5 bases and J by 2 bases, with 16 bases left in between. This CDR3 spans 16 amino acids. Per the germline V gene, CDR1 is MDHEN and CDR2 is SYDVKM. The CDR3 coding sequence is TGTGCCAGCAGTCCCCCGGGAAGAATCACTGGAAACACCATATATTTT. Translation: CASSPPGRITGNTIYF. The full variable domain, in which reference TRBV28 and TRBJ1-3 provide the parts outside the CDR3, is DVKVTQSSRYLVKRTGEKVFLECVQDMDHENMFWYRQDPGLGLRLIYFSYDVKMKEKGDIPEGYSVSREKKERFSLILESASTNQTSMYLCASSPPGRITGNTIYFGEGSWLTVV.

This clone was seen just once. The chain carries TRBV2 and TRBJ2-7; TRBD2 agrees at 14 bases. This CDR3 is 17 amino acids long. CDR1 is SNHLY, CDR2 FYNNEI, per germline. V shed 3 bases, J shed 2 bases, and the junction held 6 bases outside the gene matches. The DNA of the CDR3 is TGTGCCAGCAGTGACGGGACTAGCGGGAGAGCCGCCTACGAGCAGTACTTC. Amino acid sequence: CASSDGTSGRAAYEQYF.

The chain carries TRBV27 and TRBJ2-7; 7 bases agree with TRBD1. This CDR3 has 15 amino acids. The germline CDR1 and CDR2 sequences are MNHEY and SMNVEV (reference sequence). Germline trimming cut 2 bases from V and 2 bases from J; bases unmatched to any gene: 6. CDR3 DNA sequence: TGTGCCAGCAGTTTAACTCTGACAGGGCCCTACGAGCAGTACTTC. Amino acids: CASSLTLTGPYEQYF.

This chain uses TRBV5-1 with TRBJ2-7, with a possible D match to TRBD1 (6 bases). Germline values: CDR1 SGHRS, CDR2 YFSETQ. V was trimmed by 5 bases and J by 6 bases, leaving 18 bases between them. This CDR3 region has 14 residues. CDR3: CASRGQPSQVEQYF. In nucleotides, the CDR3 is TGCGCCAGCAGAGGACAGCCGTCCCAAGTCGAGCAGTACTTC.

The rearrangement links TRBV2 to TRBJ1-1; D possibly corresponds to TRBD1 (6 bases). Trimming cost V 3 bases and J 1 base, with 6 bases left between them. From germline, CDR1 is SNHLY and CDR2 FYNNEI. This CDR3 comprises 13 residues. The DNA of the CDR3 is TGTGCCAGCAGTGAGGACAGGAACACTGAAGCTTTCTTT. Protein sequence: CASSEDRNTEAFF.

The J gene is TRBJ1-6, the V gene TRBV4-2; no definite D call. V dropped 0 bases and J dropped 3 bases, with 9 bases sitting between them. CDR1 and CDR2 (germline): LGHNA, YNFKEQ. The CDR3 has 16 amino acids. As DNA, the CDR3 is TGTGCCAGCAGCCAAGAGCGGTCTGGCTATAATTCACCCCTCCACTTT. Residues: CASSQERSGYNSPLHF.

This chain links TRBV21-1 with TRBJ2-6; the D segment call TRBD2 is taken from the table without a DNA check. TRBV21-1 is flagged as a pseudogene. CDR3 length equals 16 residues. CDR3 loop: CASSGGRASGANVLTF. The CDR3 coding sequence is TGTGCCAGCTCTGGCGGGAGGGCCTCTGGGGCCAACGTCCTGACTTTC.

Comments on this clone: Relative to the germline gene, one junction end is altered; a read error may explain this. V is TRBV30 and J is TRBJ1-2, with 7 bases aligning to TRBD1. Per germline, CDR1 GTSNPN and CDR2 SVGIG (reference sequence). The CDR3 covers 12 residues. The CDR3 loop reads CAWSVLGPQGVF. The CDR3 bases are TGTGCCTGGAGTGTACTGGGACCTCAGGGGGTCTTC.

This clone was counted a single time. V usage is TRBV6-5 and J usage is TRBJ2-1; 8 nucleotides align to TRBD1. The CDR3 loop spans 14 amino acids. V dropped 4 bases and J dropped 8; count of bases not matched to a gene: 7. Germline CDR1 and CDR2: MNHEY and SVGAGI. The CDR3 DNA follows: TGTGCCAGCAGTTTTGGACAGGGTATTGATGAGCAGTTCTTC. Protein product: CASSFGQGIDEQFF.

V and J are TRBV27 and TRBJ2-7, with 9 nucleotides matching TRBD1. The trim removed 3 bases at V and 7 bases at J, leaving 4 bases unmatched. This CDR3 spans 13 amino acids. Looked up from germline, CDR1 is MNHEY and CDR2 is SMNVEV (reference sequence). The CDR3 DNA reads TGTGCCAGCAGTTTGGGACAGGGTCTTGAGCAGTACTTC. This encodes CASSLGQGLEQYF.

The chain combines TRBV4-1 with TRBJ2-7; perhaps TRBD2 as D (5 bases). Trimming took 1 base from V and 4 from J, leaving 17 bases between them. The CDR3 covers 16 residues. The germline V gene has CDR1 MGHRA and CDR2 YSYEKL. CDR3 nucleotide sequence: TGCGCCAGCAGCCAAGCCTGGGGAGACTACCAGTACGAGCAGTACTTC. Its translation: CASSQAWGDYQYEQYF.

This clone was seen once. V gene TRBV18 combines with J gene TRBJ1-6, with D possibly matching TRBD1 (5 bases). CDR3 length: 14 amino acids. Germline V CDR1 and CDR2: KGHSH, LQKENI. V shed 5 bases and J shed 7 bases, with 12 bases lying between them. The CDR3: CASSAGYGNSPLHF. CDR3 DNA: TGTGCCAGCTCAGCAGGGTATGGAAATTCACCCCTCCACTTT.

The chain joins TRBV30 to TRBJ2-3; the match to TRBD2 covers 14 bases. V was pared by 2 bases and J by 8 bases, with 6 bases of the junction left unmatched. This CDR3 is built from 15 residues. CDR1 and CDR2 from the germline V gene are GTSNPN and SVGIG (reference sequence). This CDR3 is CAWSRLAGGPGTQYF. CDR3 bases: TGTGCCTGGAGTAGACTAGCGGGAGGGCCGGGTACGCAGTATTTT.

The gene calls are TRBV15 and TRBJ2-3; D is perhaps TRBD2 (5 bases). This CDR3 comprises 14 residues. Germline V gives CDR1 LNHNV, CDR2 YYDKDF (reference sequence). The V gene lost 0 bases and the J gene lost 5 bases, with 9 bases spanning the gap. This CDR3 reads CATSRELALDTQYF. The CDR3 region has the DNA TGTGCCACCAGCAGAGAGCTAGCCCTAGATACGCAGTATTTT.

The CDR3 here is CASSTGTVSDEQYF. The CDR3, as DNA: TGTGCCAGTAGTACCGGGACAGTTTCCGACGAGCAGTACTTC. The rearrangement uses TRBV19 and TRBJ2-7; 7 bases are shared with TRBD1. The V segment lost 4 bases and the J segment 5 bases; nucleotides outside the gene matches: 8. CDR1 is LNHDA and CDR2 is SQIVND in the germline V gene (reference sequence). CDR3 length equals 14 residues.

The CDR3 region is CASSAKGDEQYF. The DNA for the CDR3 is TGTGCCAGCAGTGCCAAGGGGGACGAGCAGTACTTC. This rearrangement joins TRBV2 to TRBJ2-7, with a possible D match to TRBD1 (6 bases). The V end lost 4 bases, the J end lost 5 bases, and 9 bases lay between the germline ends. Per germline, CDR1 SNHLY and CDR2 FYNNEI. CDR3 length: 12 residues.

The chain joins TRBV7-2 to TRBJ2-2; the match to TRBD1 covers 8 bases. CDR1 SGHTA and CDR2 FQGNSA come from the germline V gene. J lost 6 bases, V lost 7 bases, and 7 bases had no gene match. The CDR3 is 14 amino acids. CDR3 region: CASIIDRGAGELFF. Written as DNA, the CDR3 is TGTGCCAGCATCATCGACAGGGGCGCCGGGGAGCTGTTTTTT.

V and J are TRBV2 and TRBJ1-5; no clear D. The CDR3 has 13 amino acids. The V gene's germline CDR1 is SNHLY and CDR2 FYNNEI. V shed 7 bases and J shed 0 bases, with 7 bases lying between them. CDR3 sequence: CASNRDSNQPQHF. CDR3 DNA: TGTGCCAGCAATCGGGATAGCAATCAGCCCCAGCATTTT.

V is TRBV9 and J is TRBJ2-2; maybe TRBD1 (6 bases). From germline, CDR1 is SGDLS and CDR2 YYNGEE. Trimming cost V 0 bases and J 1 base, with 7 bases left between them. This CDR3 is built from 15 residues. As DNA, the CDR3 is TGTGCCAGCAGCGTAGCGACAGGGAACACCGGGGAGCTGTTTTTT. Translated, it gives CASSVATGNTGELFF.